These 30 T cell receptor beta chains share one sample of origin, sequenced in a study of T cells in Graves' hyperthyroidism and ophthalmopathy. TCR beta CDR3 regions were amplified from RNA. Researchers ran a first-round RT-PCR on the TCR CDR3 using the HTBI primer set. Via MiXCR, TCRdb re-called the multiplex PCR reads, giving one row per CDR3 protein. The sample has hundreds of thousands of distinct CDR3 sequences; around 20% are singletons. The sample consisted of blood. The receptors were gathered from a woman aged 45-59 years with Graves' hyperthyroidism that later progressed to Graves' ophthalmopathy.

This clonotype was picked up many times. The V and J genes are TRBV12-3 or TRBV12-4 and TRBJ1-6; TRBD1 matches at 9 bases. This CDR3 region has 15 residues. The trim removed 8 bases at V and 10 bases at J, leaving 12 bases unmatched. The CDR3 nucleotides read TGTGCCAGCTCCGGCCCGGGACAGGGTAGATCACCCCTCCACTTT. Protein product: CASSGPGQGRSPLHF.

In this sample, this clonotype turned up many times. The V call is TRBV27, the J call TRBJ2-7; D perhaps matches TRBD1 (5 bases). V lost 6 bases and J lost 9, with 15 bases in between. The CDR3 is made up of 12 amino acids. Per the germline V gene, CDR1 is MNHEY and CDR2 is SMNVEV (reference sequence). The CDR3 DNA sequence: TGTGCCAGCAGGGGTACAGGTTCTGTGCAGTACTTC. Translated, it gives CASRGTGSVQYF.

In this sample, this clonotype turned up a few times. The CDR3 coding sequence is TGTGCCAGCAGTCCTCGAAGGACCGCCCTCAATCAGCCCCAGCATTTT. It is translated as CASSPRRTALNQPQHF. The chain employs TRBV6-1 and TRBJ1-5; D gene ambiguous. The CDR3 totals 16 residues. CDR1 is MNHNS, CDR2 SASEGT, per germline. V was clipped by 5 bases and J by 3 bases, with 17 bases between them.

The rearrangement uses TRBV5-4 and TRBJ2-3, with 11 bases fitting TRBD2. Looked up from germline, CDR1 is SGHNT and CDR2 is YYREEE (reference sequence). After removal of 0 bases from V and 6 bases from J, the junction contained 9 bases not matched to a gene. This CDR3 has 17 residues. Written as DNA, the CDR3 is TGTGCCAGCAGCTTGGACCTTCTAGCGGGGGGCCTGGATACGCAGTATTTT. The encoded protein is CASSLDLLAGGLDTQYF.

This clonotype showed up many times. V and J are TRBV30 and TRBJ2-1; 7 positions match TRBD1. The CDR3 totals 13 residues. In germline, CDR1 is GTSNPN, CDR2 SVGIG (reference sequence). J was trimmed by 6 bases and V by 2 bases; bases with no gene match: 4. The DNA of the CDR3 is TGTGCCTGGAGTCCGGGACAGAGCAATGAGCAGTTCTTC. Its protein product is CAWSPGQSNEQFF.

This clonotype was observed many times. V is TRBV5-1 and J is TRBJ2-7; D ambiguous. Trimming removed 3 bases from V and 4 bases from J, with 11 bases in between. Germline V gene data show CDR1 as SGHRS and CDR2 as YFSETQ. The CDR3 consists of 13 residues. DNA for the CDR3: TGCGCCAGCAGCTATGAACCCGGGTACGAGCAGTACTTC. Translated, it gives CASSYEPGYEQYF.

The rearrangement uses TRBV7-3 and TRBJ2-5; 10 bases are a match to TRBD2. The CDR3 runs 19 residues. V lost 2 bases and J lost 3; bases outside the gene matches: 15. Germline V gives CDR1 SGHTA, CDR2 FQGTGA. CDR3 sequence: CASSLHSGGPEVWKETQYF. The CDR3 nucleotides are TGTGCCAGCAGCTTACATAGCGGGGGGCCGGAGGTATGGAAAGAGACCCAGTACTTC.

The rearrangement uses TRBV3-1 and TRBJ1-2; 8 nucleotides align to TRBD1. The germline V gene has CDR1 LGHDT and CDR2 YNNKEL (reference sequence). V shed 4 bases and J 2 bases; nucleotides not matched to a gene: 3. There are 14 residues in the CDR3. CDR3 region: CASSPGGKNYGYTF. DNA of the CDR3: TGTGCCAGCAGCCCAGGGGGCAAAAACTATGGCTACACCTTC.

The chain is built from TRBV14 and TRBJ2-3; perhaps TRBD1 as D (6 bases). Trimming left V 5 bases short and J 1 base short, with 19 bases between. Germline values: CDR1 SGHDN, CDR2 FVKESK. The CDR3 has 17 amino acids. CDR3 nucleotides: TGTGCCAGCAGCTCCAGACAGGAAAAGATCGGCACAGATACGCAGTATTTT. This codes for CASSSRQEKIGTDTQYF.

The rearrangement links TRBV20-1 to TRBJ1-5; D is undetermined. Between the trimmed V and J ends, which lost 7 bases and 4 bases, there was a span of 11 bases. Germline loops: CDR1 DFQATT, CDR2 SNEGSKA (reference sequence). The CDR3 is 12 amino acids. The CDR3 DNA is TGCAGTGTTAAAGGGAGAAATCAGCCCCAGCATTTT. Its protein is CSVKGRNQPQHF.

The table lists this clonotype with a few counts. For the CDR3, the DNA is TGCAGCGTTGAAGCGGAGACGAACACCGGGGAGCTGTTTTTT. Encoded protein: CSVEAETNTGELFF. The chain couples TRBV29-1 to TRBJ2-2, with D hard to call. The CDR3 has 14 residues. Trimming removed 1 base from V and 0 bases from J, with 6 bases in between. CDR1 is SQVTM, CDR2 ANQGSEA, per germline.

This clonotype was detected ten times or more. The V gene is TRBV30, the J gene TRBJ1-2; weak D call: TRBD1 (5 bases). V shed 3 bases and J shed 4 bases, with 15 bases lying between them. The germline gives CDR1 GTSNPN, CDR2 SVGIG (reference sequence). This CDR3 has 14 residues. CDR3 nucleotides: TGTGCCTGGAGGAGCCGGGGCATGATCTATGGCTACACCTTC. This translates into CAWRSRGMIYGYTF.

The chain joins TRBV20-1 to TRBJ1-1; 7 bases agree with TRBD1. This CDR3 comprises 15 residues. The trim removed 5 bases at V and 0 bases at J, leaving 9 bases unmatched. CDR1 and CDR2 (germline): DFQATT, SNEGSKA (reference sequence). The CDR3 nucleotides are TGCAGTGCTGATAACGGGGACAGCATGAACACTGAAGCTTTCTTT. Protein sequence: CSADNGDSMNTEAFF.

A word on this clonotype: A much larger clone differs by one base, so this may be a read error. The rearrangement uses TRBV5-1 and TRBJ1-1, with D unresolved. CDR1 is SGHRS and CDR2 is YFSETQ in the germline V gene. The CDR3 covers 15 residues. CDR3 in amino acids: CASVPDGVRNTEASF. Here the CDR3 DNA reads TGCGCCAGCGTTCCAGACGGGGTGAGGAACACTGAAGCTTCCTTT.

This clonotype was detected only once. V and J are TRBV30 and TRBJ1-1; 9 bases agree with TRBD1. This CDR3 is 16 amino acids long. V dropped 2 bases and J dropped 0; count of bases not matched to a gene: 7. Germline V gene lookup returns CDR1 GTSNPN and CDR2 SVGIG (reference sequence). The CDR3 region is CAWSPRTGALNTEAFF. CDR3 DNA sequence: TGTGCCTGGAGTCCCCGGACAGGGGCCCTGAACACTGAAGCTTTCTTT.

The chain recombines TRBV12-5 with TRBJ1-1, with unresolved D. With 5 bases removed from V and 3 bases from J, the gap between germline ends came to 10 bases. From germline, CDR1 is LGHNT and CDR2 FRNRAP. The length of the CDR3 is 13 residues. The CDR3 loop is CASGRNGDTEAFF. The CDR3 nucleotides are TGTGCTAGTGGTCGCAACGGGGACACTGAAGCTTTCTTT.

V gene TRBV6-1 combines with J gene TRBJ1-1; 9 bases are a match to TRBD1. The CDR3 runs to 14 residues. Per the germline V gene, CDR1 is MNHNS and CDR2 is SASEGT. Unmatched junction bases numbered 4, after V lost 7 bases and J lost 1 base. CDR3 sequence reads: CASNQTGGNTEAFF. CDR3 in DNA: TGTGCCAGCAACCAGACAGGGGGGAACACTGAAGCTTTCTTT.

This clonotype was seen many times. The chain couples TRBV7-6 to TRBJ2-7; 7 bases are shared with TRBD2. Germline V gives CDR1 SGHVS, CDR2 FNYEAQ. V dropped 1 base and J dropped 4; count of bases not matched to a gene: 7. The CDR3 length is 15 residues. CDR3 nucleotide sequence: TGTGCCAGCAGCTTAGTACAGGCCGGGGGGTACGAGCAGTACTTC. Translating gives CASSLVQAGGYEQYF. Drawing the rest from reference TRBV7-6 and TRBJ2-7, the complete variable domain is GAGVSQSPRYKVTKRGQDVALRCDPISGHVSLYWYRQALGQGPEFLTYFNYEAQQDKSGLPNDRFSAERPEGSISTLTIQRTEQRDSAMYRCASSLVQAGGYEQYFGPGTRLTVT.

The table lists this clonotype with many counts. The V call is TRBV6-6, the J call TRBJ2-5; 7 bases fit TRBD1. Trimming took 2 bases from V and 1 from J; bases not matched to a gene: 4. CDR1 and CDR2 from the germline V gene are MNHNY and SVGAGI (reference sequence). The CDR3 length is 15 residues. This CDR3 reads CASSYIRTGQETQYF. The CDR3 DNA reads TGTGCCAGCAGTTACATTCGGACAGGCCAAGAGACCCAGTACTTC.

This clonotype was observed at least ten times. The rearrangement uses TRBV2 and TRBJ1-4; D uncertain. The CDR3 is made up of 13 amino acids. V lost 6 bases and J 5 bases, leaving 10 bases between the germline ends. Germline loops: CDR1 SNHLY, CDR2 FYNNEI. The CDR3, as DNA: TGTGCCAGCAGGGCCACAGACAATGAAAAACTGTTTTTT. It translates to CASRATDNEKLFF.

At least ten counts were recorded for this clonotype. The chain employs TRBV11-1 and TRBJ1-1; no reliable D call. The CDR3 sequence is 13 residues long. V lost 2 bases and J 5 bases, leaving 9 bases between the germline ends. Germline V gives CDR1 SGHAT, CDR2 FQDESV (reference sequence). CDR3 protein: CASSLTQGTEAFF. DNA for the CDR3: TGTGCCAGCAGCTTAACCCAAGGGACTGAAGCTTTCTTT.

This clonotype was detected many times. V and J are TRBV12-3 or TRBV12-4 and TRBJ2-4; D unclear. Trimming shortened V by 6 bases and J by 0 bases, and 18 bases separated the two germline ends. The CDR3 consists of 17 residues. In DNA, the CDR3 is TGTGCCAGCAGCCTCCCGATTATCCCCGGAGCCAAAAACATTCAGTACTTC. Its translation is CASSLPIIPGAKNIQYF.

The gene calls are TRBV20-1 and TRBJ2-1; D ambiguous. Trimming removed 5 bases at V and 4 bases at J, with 15 bases between. The CDR3 is 14 residues long. CDR1 and CDR2 (germline): DFQATT, SNEGSKA (reference sequence). Here the CDR3 DNA reads TGCAGTGCTGGTCGAGTGGGGTCGTACAATGAGCAGTTCTTC. Translating it yields CSAGRVGSYNEQFF.

CDR3 amino acids: CASSPREGRHEQFF. The CDR3 region has the DNA TGTGCCAGCTCACCAAGGGAGGGTCGTCATGAGCAGTTCTTC. This chain links TRBV18 with TRBJ2-1, with 7 nucleotides matching TRBD2. The germline CDR1 and CDR2 sequences are KGHSH and LQKENI. The CDR3 covers 14 residues. V lost 2 bases and J lost 8; bases outside the gene matches: 6. Full variable domain (rest looked up from reference TRBV18 and TRBJ2-1): NAGVMQNPRHLVRRRGQEARLRCSPMKGHSHVYWYRQLPEEGLKFMVYLQKENIIDESGMPKERFSAEFPKEGPSILRIQQVVRGDSAAYFCASSPREGRHEQFFGPGTRLTVL.

This clonotype was seen only a few times. The chain recombines TRBV12-3 or TRBV12-4 with TRBJ1-2; D is unclear. The CDR3 is 13 amino acids. V was shortened by 5 bases and J by 6 bases, with 13 bases between the two germline ends. CDR3 bases: TGTGCCAGCAGTGTACGCCCTGGGCATGGCTACACCTTC. It translates to CASSVRPGHGYTF.

This clonotype was detected many times. This sequence joins TRBV2 and TRBJ1-5; D is unclear. This CDR3 is built from 14 residues. Germline loops: CDR1 SNHLY, CDR2 FYNNEI. V dropped 4 bases and J dropped 6 bases, with 13 bases sitting between them. In DNA, the CDR3 is TGTGCCAGCAGTGGAGAAGGGAGTACTCAGCCCCAGCATTTT. Protein product: CASSGEGSTQPQHF.

The chain combines TRBV10-2 with TRBJ1-1, with TRBD1 matching over 10 bases. Germline CDR1 WSHSY, CDR2 SAAADI. J lost 5 bases, V lost 7 bases, and 4 bases had no gene match. This CDR3 has 13 residues. The chain's CDR3 is CASTGTGETEAFF. The CDR3 DNA is TGCGCCAGCACAGGGACAGGGGAGACTGAAGCTTTCTTT.

The sample holds a few counts of this clonotype. CDR3: CASSSGQKIYEQYF. The CDR3 DNA follows: TGTGCCAGCAGTTCAGGACAGAAAATCTACGAGCAGTACTTC. V gene TRBV27 combines with J gene TRBJ2-7, with a tentative D call TRBD1 (6 bases). The length of the CDR3 is 14 residues. Looked up from germline, CDR1 is MNHEY and CDR2 is SMNVEV (reference sequence). V lost 4 bases, J lost 3 bases, and 13 bases lay in between.

The V call is TRBV4-1, the J call TRBJ1-5, with a tentative D call TRBD1 (6 bases). This CDR3 region has 16 residues. V was clipped by 0 bases and J by 4 bases, with 13 bases between them. From germline, CDR1 is MGHRA and CDR2 YSYEKL. The CDR3 here is CASSQDGGAGNQPQHF. The CDR3 coding sequence is TGCGCCAGCAGCCAAGATGGGGGGGCTGGGAATCAGCCCCAGCATTTT.

This clonotype has more than one count but fewer than ten. The chain has TRBV6-1 and TRBJ1-5, with a tentative D call TRBD1 (5 bases). CDR1 and CDR2 (germline): MNHNS, SASEGT. This CDR3 is built from 13 residues. Trimming cost V 3 bases and J 6 bases, with 9 bases left between them. As DNA, the CDR3 is TGTGCCAGCAGTGATATCGGGGGTCAGCCCCAGCATTTT. Amino acid sequence: CASSDIGGQPQHF.